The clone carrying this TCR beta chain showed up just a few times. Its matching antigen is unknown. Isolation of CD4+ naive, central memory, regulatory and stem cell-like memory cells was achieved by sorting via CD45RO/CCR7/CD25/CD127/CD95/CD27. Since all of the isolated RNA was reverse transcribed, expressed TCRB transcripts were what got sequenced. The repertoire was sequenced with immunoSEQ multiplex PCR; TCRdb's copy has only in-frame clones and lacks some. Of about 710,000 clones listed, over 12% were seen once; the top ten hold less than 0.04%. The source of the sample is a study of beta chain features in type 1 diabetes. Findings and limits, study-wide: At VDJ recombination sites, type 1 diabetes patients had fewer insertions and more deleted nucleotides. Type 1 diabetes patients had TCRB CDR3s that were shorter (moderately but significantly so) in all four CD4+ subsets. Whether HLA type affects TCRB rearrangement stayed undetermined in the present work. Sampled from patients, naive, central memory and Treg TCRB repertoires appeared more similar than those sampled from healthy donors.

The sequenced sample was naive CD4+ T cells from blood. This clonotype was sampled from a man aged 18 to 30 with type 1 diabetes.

CDR3 sequence: CASSSRTGGETQYF. In DNA form, the CDR3 reads TGTGCCAGCAGTTCCCGGACAGGGGGCGAGACCCAGTACTTC. The chain has TRBV7-9 and TRBJ2-5; 11 bases line up with TRBD1. Germline V gene sequence: CDR1 SEHNR, CDR2 FQNEAQ (reference sequence). V lost 6 bases to trimming and J lost 5 bases; unmatched junction nucleotides: 5. The CDR3 loop spans 14 amino acids.